This TCR beta chain emerged from a study of blood T cell repertoires in COVID-19. Some clones are missing from TCRdb's copy, which holds only in-frame ones; the method was immunoSEQ multiplex PCR. The sample yields some 170,000 clones, roughly 87% seen once. CDR1 and CDR2 from the germline V gene are GTSNPN and SVGIG (reference sequence). This CDR3 comprises 13 residues. Trimming pared 0 bases from V and 15 bases from J, leaving 17 bases between. The sequence was collected from a human donor with acute COVID-19. The donor label of this sample is uncertain. The chain couples TRBV30 to TRBJ1-4; no reliable D call. The sample taken for sequencing was PBMCs or T cells enriched from blood (not recorded which). CDR3 loop: CAWSVHSEGRMFF. DNA for the CDR3: TGTGCCTGGAGTGTACATAGCGAGGGAAGGATGTTTTTT.